This T cell receptor beta chain was captured in a study of HIV-infected patients and healthy controls. Overall study results and limits: Size-matched repertoire data failed to replicate the apparent Gini index recovery after therapy in HIV-infected patients. Eight alpha and eight beta V genes differed significantly in mean usage between HIV-infected patients and controls.

No cell fractionation was done, so the repertoire covers all unsorted peripheral blood T cells. Germline CDR1 and CDR2: SGHTA and FQGNSA. CDR3 length: 13 residues. V lost 5 bases and J lost 6; bases outside the gene matches: 7. About 450 ng RNA was reverse transcribed with alpha and beta constant-region primers. Alpha and beta chain libraries were made separately by chain-specific third strand synthesis with multiplexing indices. Each cDNA molecule was barcoded, and a single primer pair amplified each chain. A 12-nucleotide barcode per molecule came from two concatenated random hexamers added pre-amplification. TCRdb re-derived calls from the 5' RACE reads in MiXCR, one entry per CDR3 protein. Among about 19,000 distinct CDR3 sequences listed, 8.9% were seen once. This clonotype was found many times. The antigen remains unidentified.

The V call is TRBV7-2, the J call TRBJ2-7, with 7 positions matching TRBD1. Sequencing was carried out using blood. The sequence was obtained from an adult in good health. The CDR3 coding sequence is TGTGCCAGCAGCCTAAGGACAGGTCGCGAGCAGTACTTC. Amino acid sequence: CASSLRTGREQYF.